The 4 T cell receptor beta chains below come from one sample, sequenced in a study of early T cells in non-severe SARS-CoV-2 infection. Via MiXCR, TCRdb re-called the 5' RACE reads, giving one row per CDR3 protein. The sample carries tens of thousands of distinct CDR3 sequences, approximately 5% recorded once. Sequenced sample: whole blood. Receptors originate from an adult who was a healthcare worker with PCR-confirmed SARS-CoV-2 infection or an uninfected control (not recorded which).

The J gene is TRBJ1-1, the V gene TRBV7-9; D is perhaps TRBD1 (6 bases). Trimming left V 2 bases short and J 5 bases short, with 12 bases between. The CDR3 contains 14 residues. Germline V CDR1 and CDR2: SEHNR, FQNEAQ (reference sequence). CDR3 region: CASSLPRGITEAFF. As DNA, the CDR3 is TGTGCCAGCAGCTTACCCAGGGGTATAACTGAAGCTTTCTTT.

This clonotype turned up a few times. This rearrangement joins TRBV7-3 to TRBJ2-1; no definite D call. V dropped 2 bases and J dropped 3 bases, with 8 bases sitting between them. The CDR3 totals 14 residues. Germline V gene sequence: CDR1 SGHTA, CDR2 FQGTGA. The CDR3 nucleotides read TGTGCCAGCAGCTTAGGGTCAGACTACAATGAGCAGTTCTTC. Amino acid sequence: CASSLGSDYNEQFF.

V usage is TRBV28 and J usage is TRBJ1-2, with TRBD1 matching over 9 bases. This CDR3 comprises 15 residues. V trimming: 2 bases; J trimming: 5 bases; junction bases outside the gene matches: 6. The germline CDR1 and CDR2 sequences are MDHEN and SYDVKM. CDR3 sequence reads: CASSLGGTGLYGYTF. The DNA of the CDR3 is TGTGCCAGCAGTTTAGGGGGGACAGGGCTTTATGGCTACACCTTC.

This clonotype has just a few counts. The chain is built from TRBV7-9 and TRBJ1-5; D remains ambiguous. Germline assignment: CDR1 SEHNR and CDR2 FQNEAQ (reference sequence). V was pared by 0 bases and J by 2 bases, with 8 bases between. The CDR3 extends over 15 amino acids. The CDR3 reads CASSLAQAGNQPQHF. In DNA, the CDR3 is TGTGCCAGCAGCTTAGCGCAGGCGGGCAATCAGCCCCAGCATTTT.